A selection of T cell receptor beta chains follows, all from one sample in a study of a mutant IDH1 vaccine in newly diagnosed glioma. The repertoire was sequenced with immunoSEQ multiplex PCR; TCRdb's copy has only in-frame clones and lacks some. The top ten clones hold around 0.61% of a sample with approximately 110,000 clones, around 90% of them seen once. No antigens are known for them. This material consisted of PBMCs, taken from a glioma patient whose treatment included an IDH1 peptide vaccine. These receptors were obtained from a woman aged 50 to 60 with glioma. CDR3s include the opening cysteine and the closing phenylalanine or tryptophan. Fields, in order: V gene, J gene, D gene, CDR3 DNA, CDR3 protein. A D gene is named only where the DNA matches it firmly.

V gene: TRBV10-2; J gene: TRBJ2-7; D gene: TRBD1; CDR3 DNA: TGCGCCAGCAGTGACACTGGACAGGGGACCCACGAGCAGTACTTC; CDR3 protein: CASSDTGQGTHEQYF
V gene: TRBV18; J gene: TRBJ2-2; D gene: TRBD1; CDR3 DNA: TGTGCCAGCTCACCCCTGCGGACAGGGGGAGGTCCGGAGCTGTTTTTT; CDR3 protein: CASSPLRTGGGPELFF
V gene: TRBV4-1; J gene: TRBJ2-3; D gene: TRBD2; CDR3 DNA: TGCGCCAGCAGCCCCGCTAGCGGGATCACAGATACGCAGTATTTT; CDR3 protein: CASSPASGITDTQYF
V gene: TRBV25-1; J gene: TRBJ2-7; D gene: TRBD1; CDR3 DNA: TGTGCCAGCAGTGATCCGGGACAGTCCTACGAGCAGTACTTC; CDR3 protein: CASSDPGQSYEQYF
V gene: TRBV19; J gene: TRBJ1-2; D gene: NA; CDR3 DNA: TGTGCCAGTAGTCTCGCTGCCTATGGCTACACCTTC; CDR3 protein: CASSLAAYGYTF
V gene: TRBV5-5; J gene: TRBJ2-7; D gene: TRBD2; CDR3 DNA: TGTGCCAGCAGCCGGAGGACTAGCGGGCCCTACGAGCAGTACTTC; CDR3 protein: CASSRRTSGPYEQYF
V gene: TRBV5-6; J gene: TRBJ2-1; D gene: TRBD2; CDR3 DNA: TGTGCCAGCAGCCTCGAGCGGGAGGGCCAGTTCTTC; CDR3 protein: CASSLEREGQFF
V gene: TRBV4-1; J gene: TRBJ2-5; D gene: NA; CDR3 DNA: TGCGCCAGCAGCCAAGTTACATTTGTCGAGACCCAGTACTTC; CDR3 protein: CASSQVTFVETQYF
V gene: TRBV21-1; J gene: TRBJ1-4; D gene: NA; CDR3 DNA: TGTGCCAGCAGTCATGGGGGGCAGGGGAGTGAAAAACTGTTTTTT; CDR3 protein: CASSHGGQGSEKLFF
V gene: TRBV4-1; J gene: TRBJ2-4; D gene: TRBD1; CDR3 DNA: TGCGCCAGCAGCCATCAGGGGGCAAGAATTCTAGCCAAAAACATTCAGTACTTC; CDR3 protein: CASSHQGARILAKNIQYF